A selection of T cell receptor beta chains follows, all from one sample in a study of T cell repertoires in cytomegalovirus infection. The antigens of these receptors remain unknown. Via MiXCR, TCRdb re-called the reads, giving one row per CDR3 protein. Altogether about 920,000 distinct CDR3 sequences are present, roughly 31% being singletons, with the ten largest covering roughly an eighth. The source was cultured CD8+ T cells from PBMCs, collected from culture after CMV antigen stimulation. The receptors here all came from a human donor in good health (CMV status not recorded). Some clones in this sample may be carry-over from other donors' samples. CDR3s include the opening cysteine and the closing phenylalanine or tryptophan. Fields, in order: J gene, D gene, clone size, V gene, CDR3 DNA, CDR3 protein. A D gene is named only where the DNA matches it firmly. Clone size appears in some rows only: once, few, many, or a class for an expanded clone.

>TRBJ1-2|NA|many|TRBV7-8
TGTGCCAGCACCCAGGGACCCGCCGGGGGCTACACCTTC
CASTQGPAGGYTF
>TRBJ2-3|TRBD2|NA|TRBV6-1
TGTGCCAGCAGTTTGATAGCGGGCCACACAGATACGCAGTATTTT
CASSLIAGHTDTQYF
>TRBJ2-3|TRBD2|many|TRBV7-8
TGTGCCAGCAGCTTAAACGGGGGGGCATCAGATACGCAGTATTTT
CASSLNGGASDTQYF
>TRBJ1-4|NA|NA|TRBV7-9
TGTGCCAGCAGCTTAGTGGTGGGCGTTGAAAAACTGTTTTTT
CASSLVVGVEKLFF
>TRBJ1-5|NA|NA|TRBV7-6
TGTGCCAGCAGCCCCTCCCCTAGTCAGCCCCAGCATTTT
CASSPSPSQPQHF
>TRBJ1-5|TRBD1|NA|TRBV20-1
TGCAGTGCTAGAGGCGGGACAGGGGTTCAGCCCCAGCATTTT
CSARGGTGVQPQHF
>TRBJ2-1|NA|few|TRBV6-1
TGTGCCAGCCCCTTAGCCGGGGTAAGGGACAATGAGCAGTTCTTC
CASPLAGVRDNEQFF
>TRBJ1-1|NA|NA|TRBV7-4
TGTGCCAGCAGCCAGGACCCTTGGGACACTGAAGCTTTCTTT
CASSQDPWDTEAFF
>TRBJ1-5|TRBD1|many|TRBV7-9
TGTGCCAGCAGCACTGGGACAGGGGATCAGCCCCAGCATTTT
CASSTGTGDQPQHF
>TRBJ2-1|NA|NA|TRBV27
TGTGCCAGCAGTTTACAGGACATCTACAATGAGCAGTTCTTC
CASSLQDIYNEQFF
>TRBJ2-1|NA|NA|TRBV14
TGTGCCAGCAGCCACCCCTCGGGGGCCCTAAAGCAGTTCTTC
CASSHPSGALKQFF
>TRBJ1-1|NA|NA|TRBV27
TGTGCCAGCAGTTCTCTCGTTGCCCTAAGGACTGAAGCTTTCTTT
CASSSLVALRTEAFF
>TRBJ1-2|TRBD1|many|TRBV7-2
TGTGCCAGCAGCCCGAGGGGGCGCGACTATGGCTACACCTTC
CASSPRGRDYGYTF
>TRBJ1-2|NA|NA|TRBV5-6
TGTGCCAGCAGCCCCACCCAGGCCCATGGCTACACCTTC
CASSPTQAHGYTF
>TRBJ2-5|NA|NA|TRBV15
TGTGCCACCAGCAGAGAAATCCCAGAGACCCAGTACTTC
CATSREIPETQYF
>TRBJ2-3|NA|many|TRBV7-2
TGTGCCAGCAGCCTCTATCAACAAACAGATACGCAGTATTTT
CASSLYQQTDTQYF
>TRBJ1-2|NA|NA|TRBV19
TGTGCCAGTACCCCCGTCGGGGGGGGAAACTATGGCTACACCTTC
CASTPVGGGNYGYTF
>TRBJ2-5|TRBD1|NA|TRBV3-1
TGTGCCAGCAGCCAAGATCTTGGGACAGTCCAAGAGACCCAGTACTTC
CASSQDLGTVQETQYF
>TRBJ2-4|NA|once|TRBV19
TGTGCCAGTAGTCCACGACAGGGAGGGAACATTCAGTACTTC
CASSPRQGGNIQYF
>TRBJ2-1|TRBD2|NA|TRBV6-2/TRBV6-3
TGTGCCAGCAGCGCCCTACCGGGACTAGCGGGGGGGCTCAGGTCCTACAATGAGCAGTTCTTC
CASSALPGLAGGLRSYNEQFF
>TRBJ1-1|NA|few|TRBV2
TGTGCCAGCCCTCAGCCCGGGGCCGTTGAAGCTTTCTTT
CASPQPGAVEAFF
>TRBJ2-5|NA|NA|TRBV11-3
TGTGCCAGCAACACAGGGGGGGGACTACAAGAGACCCAGTACTTC
CASNTGGGLQETQYF
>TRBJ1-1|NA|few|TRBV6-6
TGTGCCAGCAGTTACTCGATAATGAACAAGAACACTGAAGCTTTCTTT
CASSYSIMNKNTEAFF
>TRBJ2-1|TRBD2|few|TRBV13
TGTGCCAGCATAAGTAGGTTAGCGGGGAACGCCTACAATGAGCAGTTCTTC
CASISRLAGNAYNEQFF
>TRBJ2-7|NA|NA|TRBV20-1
TGCAGTGCTAGAGTGGGTCAGGGGGGATACGAGCAGTACTTC
CSARVGQGGYEQYF
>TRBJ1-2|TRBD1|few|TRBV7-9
TGTGCCAGCAGCTCGACCACCGGGACAGGGAGAATCGGCTATGGCTACACCTTC
CASSSTTGTGRIGYGYTF
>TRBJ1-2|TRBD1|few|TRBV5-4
TGTGCCAGCAGCCTCCGGACAGGAAGAAGCCCTTTTCATGGCTACACCTTC
CASSLRTGRSPFHGYTF
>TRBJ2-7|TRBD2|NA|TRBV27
TGTGCCAGCAGCTTGGGACTAGCGGGGGGGCTACCCTACGAGCAGTACTTC
CASSLGLAGGLPYEQYF
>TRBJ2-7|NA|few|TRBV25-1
TGTGCCAGCAGTGATATTGGCAGTCCATACGAGCAGTACTTC
CASSDIGSPYEQYF
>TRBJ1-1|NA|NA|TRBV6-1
TGTGCCAGCAGGCTTACAGGGACTGAAGCTTTCTTT
CASRLTGTEAFF
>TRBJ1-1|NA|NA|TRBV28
TGTGCCAGCACCCCCCCCGCCAGGGCCGCTGAAGCTTTCTTT
CASTPPARAAEAFF
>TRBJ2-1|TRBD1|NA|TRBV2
TGTGCCAGCAGTGAAGCGCTTAAGGACAGGGTTCGTAATGAGCAGTTCTTC
CASSEALKDRVRNEQFF
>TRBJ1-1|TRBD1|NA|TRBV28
TGTGCCAGCAGTTTGGACCAGGGGGCTTACGTCAAGGGAGCTTTCTTT
CASSLDQGAYVKGAFF
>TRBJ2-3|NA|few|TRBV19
TGTGCCAGTAGCCCCTCCTACGGCGGAGGAGATACGCAGTATTTT
CASSPSYGGGDTQYF
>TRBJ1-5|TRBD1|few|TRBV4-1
TGCGCCAGCAGCCCACTGGGACAGGGAGGATCTCAGCCCCAGCATTTT
CASSPLGQGGSQPQHF
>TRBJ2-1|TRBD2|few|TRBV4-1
TGCGCCAGCAGCCAAGGTAGCGGGGCCATCAATGAGCAGTTCTTC
CASSQGSGAINEQFF
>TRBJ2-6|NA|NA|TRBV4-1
TGCGCCTGCAGCCAAGATTTCCAAACTGGGGCCAACGTCCTGACTTTC
CACSQDFQTGANVLTF
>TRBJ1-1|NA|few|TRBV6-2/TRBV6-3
TGTGCCAGCAGTTACCTTCGGGACGAAGATCGGAACACTGAAGCTTTCTTT
CASSYLRDEDRNTEAFF
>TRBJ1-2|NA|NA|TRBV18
TGTGCCAGCTCACCACTGGAAAATTCTAACTATGGCTACACCTTC
CASSPLENSNYGYTF
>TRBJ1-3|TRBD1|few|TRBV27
TGTGCCAGCAGCAAGGGACAGGGCACTGGAAACACCATATATTTT
CASSKGQGTGNTIYF
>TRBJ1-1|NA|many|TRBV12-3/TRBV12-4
TGTGCCAGCAGCCCGAATTGGGGGACTGAAGCTTTCTTT
CASSPNWGTEAFF
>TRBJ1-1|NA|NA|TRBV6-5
TGTGCCAGCAGTTACTCGACAGGAGATGGGGGTACTGAAGCTTTCTTT
CASSYSTGDGGTEAFF
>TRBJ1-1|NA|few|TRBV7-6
TGTGCCAGCAGCCAGGACTCAAGTCTCGGTCTGAACACTGAAGCTTTCTTT
CASSQDSSLGLNTEAFF
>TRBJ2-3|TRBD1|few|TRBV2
TGTGCCAGCAGGCCCGGACAGGGGGCGCCGCGTACGCAGTATTTT
CASRPGQGAPRTQYF
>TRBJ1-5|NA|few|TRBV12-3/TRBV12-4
TGTGCCAGCGGCCCCAAAAAGCCCCAGCATTTT
CASGPKKPQHF
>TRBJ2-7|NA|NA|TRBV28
TGTGCCAGCACCCTACCGGGTTCGGGCTCCTACGAGCAGTACTTC
CASTLPGSGSYEQYF
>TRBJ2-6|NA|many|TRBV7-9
TGTGCCAGCCCCCACGGGGGCGGGCCTGGGGCCAACGTCCTGACTTTC
CASPHGGGPGANVLTF
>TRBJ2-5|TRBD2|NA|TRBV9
TGTGCCAGCAGCTTGGGACTAGCGGGGGCTGGGGAGACCCAGTACTTC
CASSLGLAGAGETQYF
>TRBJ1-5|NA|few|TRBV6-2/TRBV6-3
TGTGCCAGCAGTAAGACAGGACATCAGCCCCAGCATTTT
CASSKTGHQPQHF
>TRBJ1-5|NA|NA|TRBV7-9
TGTGCCAGCAGCTTAGCGGGGGATGGTTCCCGGGCGCCCCAGCATTTT
CASSLAGDGSRAPQHF
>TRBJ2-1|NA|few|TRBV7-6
TGTGCCAGCAGCTATAACGACAATGAGCAGTTCTTC
CASSYNDNEQFF
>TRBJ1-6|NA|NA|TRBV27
TGTGCCAGCAGTCCCGGGGCAGGGATAGGTTCACCCCTCCACTTT
CASSPGAGIGSPLHF
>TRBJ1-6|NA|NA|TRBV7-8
TGTGCCAGCACCCCCGATCGGGGGGATCACTCACCCCTCCACTTT
CASTPDRGDHSPLHF